The clone carrying this TCR beta chain was recorded at least ten times. Antigen unknown. As to time point: persistent/refractory GD, antithyroid drugs over 5 years with positive TRAb. The TCR library was made from RNA that had been extracted from PBMCs in TRIzol. The authors drew patients from an endocrinology department in Xi'an, China. Arm-PCR with iRepertoire HTBI primers amplified the CDR3 regions for these TCR beta libraries. TCRdb itself ran the multiplex PCR reads through MiXCR, one entry per CDR3 protein. The sample contains approximately 500,000 distinct CDR3 sequences, about a fifth of which appear only once. This sample was included in a study of regulatory T cells in long-lasting Graves disease. This CDR3 spans 13 amino acids. Trimming pared 7 bases from V and 7 bases from J, leaving 16 bases between. Germline V lookup: CDR1 DFQATT, CDR2 SNEGSKA (reference sequence). Study conclusions and caveats: In persistent patients, shared public clonotypes (over 2,500) outnumbered those in new patients (around 1,000). Persistent Graves' patients showed a TCR diversity that was lower than that of newly diagnosed ones. Limited samples may have lowered accuracy.

The sequence came from a female donor with Graves disease. The input for sequencing was peripheral blood mononuclear cells (PBMCs), taken when the disease was refractory, from a patient treated with antithyroid drugs. This chain links TRBV20-1 with TRBJ1-4; D remains unclear. The CDR3 sequence is CSVRGRVAEKLFF. The CDR3 DNA follows: TGCAGTGTCAGAGGGCGGGTTGCTGAAAAACTGTTTTTT.